The 27 T cell receptor beta chains reported below all come from one sample, sequenced in a study of CD8 T cells in ankylosing spondylitis. Study conclusions and caveats: Characteristic of ankylosing spondylitis blood, it appeared, was a TCR beta motif comprising several highly homologous variants.

Their target antigens are unknown. TCRdb used MiXCR to reprocess the 5' RACE reads, holding one entry per CDR3 protein. Among about 540,000 distinct CDR3 sequences listed, approximately 12% were seen once. The material sequenced was blood, either unsorted or a sorted T cell fraction (not recorded which). All receptors derive from a male donor with ankylosing spondylitis.

This clonotype was counted a few times. The chain couples TRBV24-1 to TRBJ2-3; perhaps TRBD2 as D (7 bases). Germline lookup yields CDR1 KGHDR and CDR2 SFDVKD. Trimming shortened V by 9 bases and J by 3 bases, and 12 bases separated the two germline ends. This CDR3 is built from 13 residues. Here the CDR3 DNA reads TGTGCCACCTCGGGGGGCCCAACAGATACGCAGTATTTT. Protein: CATSGGPTDTQYF.

This clonotype came up a few times. This sequence joins TRBV7-8 and TRBJ1-2; D ambiguous. Germline V CDR1 and CDR2: SGHVS, FQNEAQ. The CDR3 sequence is 15 residues long. The germline V and J ends were trimmed by 0 bases and 1 base, with 9 bases remaining between them. The CDR3 nucleotides read TGTGCCAGCAGCTTAGCCGCGGGCCTTAACTATGGCTACACCTTC. The encoded protein is CASSLAAGLNYGYTF.

The gene calls are TRBV7-9 and TRBJ1-1; 8 bases match TRBD1. Germline values: CDR1 SEHNR, CDR2 FQNEAQ (reference sequence). This CDR3 is built from 14 residues. The V and J ends lost 5 bases and 3 bases, in that order; junction bases with no gene match: 5. The CDR3 spells CASSPGGLDTEAFF. The CDR3 nucleotides are TGTGCCAGCAGCCCAGGGGGCTTGGACACTGAAGCTTTCTTT.

In its sample, this clonotype was seen a few times. This chain uses TRBV10-3 with TRBJ2-7, with D perhaps TRBD2 (5 bases). Deletions cut 2 bases from V and 5 bases from J, with 16 bases between. The CDR3 loop spans 15 amino acids. Germline lookup yields CDR1 ENHRY and CDR2 SYGVKD. This CDR3 reads CAISEEPGSWNEQYF. As DNA, the CDR3 is TGTGCCATCAGTGAGGAGCCGGGATCTTGGAACGAGCAGTACTTC.

This clonotype has just a few counts. The V gene is TRBV24-1, the J gene TRBJ2-1; 8 bases agree with TRBD2. This CDR3 spans 16 amino acids. Unmatched junction bases numbered 16, after V lost 9 bases and J lost 7 bases. CDR1 and CDR2 from the germline V gene are KGHDR and SFDVKD. The CDR3 sequence is CATSFGVAGGNNEQFF. The CDR3 region has the DNA TGTGCCACCTCTTTCGGCGTCGCGGGAGGTAATAATGAGCAGTTCTTC.

This clonotype was seen a handful of times. The rearrangement uses TRBV20-1 and TRBJ1-5; unclear D gene. Trimming removed 1 base from V and 3 bases from J, with 10 bases in between. Germline V lookup: CDR1 DFQATT, CDR2 SNEGSKA (reference sequence). This CDR3 has 14 residues. In DNA, the CDR3 is TGCAGTGCTAGAGTTGGGTCAGTCAATCAGCCCCAGCATTTT. This translates into CSARVGSVNQPQHF.

This clonotype was detected many times. J is TRBJ2-3 and V is TRBV12-3 or TRBV12-4, with TRBD2 identical over 8 bases. The CDR3 spans 15 residues. J was trimmed by 0 bases and V by 3 bases; bases with no gene match: 2. The CDR3 bases are TGTGCCAGCAGTTTCCCTAGCGGGAGCACAGATACGCAGTATTTT. This translates into CASSFPSGSTDTQYF.

Many counts were recorded for this clonotype. The chain employs TRBV21-1 and TRBJ2-6; TRBD1 is the table's D call and was not checked against the DNA. TRBV21-1 is listed as a pseudogene. The CDR3 consists of 20 residues. The CDR3, as DNA: TGTGCCAGCAGCAAAGCACCTGGGACAGGGGGTGGATTTGGGGCCAACGTCCTGACTTTC. The encoded protein is CASSKAPGTGGGFGANVLTF.

This clonotype is medium-sized (0.01 to 0.1%). This chain connects TRBV12-3 or TRBV12-4 to TRBJ1-1, with a weak D call TRBD1 (5 bases). The CDR3 has 14 residues. The V gene lost 6 bases and the J gene lost 6 bases, with 17 bases spanning the gap. CDR3 loop: CASRPGAGNPEAFF. CDR3 DNA: TGTGCCAGCAGACCTGGGGCAGGCAACCCTGAAGCTTTCTTT.

V and J are TRBV15 and TRBJ2-5; D remains ambiguous. This CDR3 has 13 residues. Trimming left V 0 bases short and J 4 bases short, with 6 bases between. CDR1 and CDR2 (germline): LNHNV, YYDKDF (reference sequence). DNA for the CDR3: TGTGCCACCAGCAGAGAGAAGCGAGAGACCCAGTACTTC. Protein sequence: CATSREKRETQYF.

There are many counts of this clonotype. The CDR3 coding sequence is TGTGCCAGCAGCCGGGGAGAATACAATGAGCAGTTCTTC. This codes for CASSRGEYNEQFF. The chain has TRBV7-9 and TRBJ2-1; possible D gene TRBD2, 5 bases. Germline loops: CDR1 SEHNR, CDR2 FQNEAQ (reference sequence). V gave up 5 bases and J gave up 4 bases, with 9 bases separating them. This CDR3 is built from 13 residues.

This clonotype was seen many times. This chain links TRBV6-2 or TRBV6-3 with TRBJ1-1; 9 positions match TRBD1. With 2 bases clipped from V and 7 bases from J, the junction kept 5 bases outside the gene matches. Germline loops: CDR1 MNHEY, CDR2 SVGEGT. CDR3 length equals 14 residues. The CDR3 nucleotides read TGTGCCAGCAGTTACCTTGGGACAGGGAATGAAGCTTTCTTT. Its protein is CASSYLGTGNEAFF.

V is TRBV11-2 and J is TRBJ2-1, with D perhaps assigned TRBD1 or TRBD2 (6 bases each). The CDR3 covers 18 residues. The germline gives CDR1 SGHAT, CDR2 FQNNGV. The V gene lost 1 base and the J gene lost 2 bases, with 18 bases spanning the gap. In DNA, the CDR3 is TGTGCCAGCAGCTTAGTCTACGGCGGGGACACTCCCTACAATGAGCAGTTCTTC. It encodes CASSLVYGGDTPYNEQFF.

In this sample, this clonotype turned up many times. The chain is built from TRBV12-3 or TRBV12-4 and TRBJ1-4; no clear D. The V end lost 3 bases, the J end lost 7 bases, and 6 bases lay between the germline ends. CDR3 size: 12 residues. Here the CDR3 reads CASSLGFEKLFF. The CDR3, as DNA: TGTGCCAGCAGTTTGGGATTTGAAAAACTGTTTTTT.

This clonotype was seen a few times. The V call is TRBV27, the J call TRBJ1-1; D unclear. This CDR3 is 17 amino acids long. Germline V gives CDR1 MNHEY, CDR2 SMNVEV (reference sequence). V shed 7 bases and J shed 5 bases, with 26 bases lying between them. DNA of the CDR3: TGTGCCAGCAAGGTGTTAAATTCGGGGAGAGCGGGTACTGAAGCTTTCTTT. Protein product: CASKVLNSGRAGTEAFF.

This clonotype was observed a few times. The rearrangement links TRBV7-8 to TRBJ2-7; TRBD2 matches 11 bases. CDR3 size: 14 residues. Germline-derived CDR1 and CDR2 are SGHVS and FQNEAQ. The V and J ends lost 5 bases and 5 bases, in that order; junction bases with no gene match: 5. The CDR3 region has the DNA TGTGCCAGCAGCCCTAGCGGGAGGCGGAACGAGCAGTACGTC. Its protein product is CASSPSGRRNEQYV.

In its sample, this clonotype was seen a few times. V gene TRBV2 combines with J gene TRBJ2-4, with 7 bases aligning to TRBD2. The CDR3 runs to 15 residues. The V segment lost 4 bases and the J segment 7 bases; nucleotides outside the gene matches: 10. The germline V gene encodes CDR1 SNHLY and CDR2 FYNNEI. The CDR3 bases are TGTGCCAGCAGTGGGCTAGCCTCAGCGGGGAACATTCAGTACTTC. Amino acids: CASSGLASAGNIQYF.

The V call is TRBV7-7, the J call TRBJ1-1; D is undetermined. The CDR3 is made up of 13 amino acids. V lost 1 base, J lost 10 bases, and 13 bases lay in between. Looked up from germline, CDR1 is SSHAT and CDR2 is FNYEAQ (reference sequence). The CDR3 DNA sequence: TGTGCCAGCAGCTTAGATAGTCGGCTGATAGCTTTCTTT. Translating it yields CASSLDSRLIAFF.

V is TRBV20-1 and J is TRBJ2-5, with D maybe TRBD2 (7 bases). V was shortened by 1 base and J by 7 bases, with 19 bases between the two germline ends. This CDR3 contains 15 residues. Germline V gene data show CDR1 as DFQATT and CDR2 as SNEGSKA (reference sequence). As DNA, the CDR3 is TGCAGTGCTAGAGTTTTGTCGGGGGGCTCGGGGACCCAGTACTTC. Protein product: CSARVLSGGSGTQYF.

This clonotype turned up a few times. The chain recombines TRBV9 with TRBJ2-7; 7 positions match TRBD1. Germline V gene sequence: CDR1 SGDLS, CDR2 YYNGEE. The trim removed 4 bases at V and 6 bases at J, leaving 4 bases unmatched. The CDR3 is made up of 12 amino acids. In DNA, the CDR3 is TGTGCCAGCAGCTCTACAGGGGTCGAGCAGTACTTC. It yields the protein CASSSTGVEQYF. Together with reference TRBV9 and TRBJ2-7, the CDR3 gives the full variable domain: DSGVTQTPKHLITATGQRVTLRCSPRSGDLSVYWYQQSLDQGLQFLIQYYNGEERAKGNILERFSAQQFPDLHSELNLSSLELGDSALYFCASSSTGVEQYFGPGTRLTVT.

This chain joins TRBV3-1 and TRBJ2-7; D unclear. Trimming shortened V by 1 base and J by 0 bases, and 10 bases separated the two germline ends. The germline V gene has CDR1 LGHDT and CDR2 YNNKEL (reference sequence). The CDR3 covers 15 residues. CDR3 loop: CASSQGPRSSYEQYF. The CDR3, as DNA: TGTGCCAGCAGCCAAGGTCCCCGAAGCTCCTACGAGCAGTACTTC.

This sequence joins TRBV24-1 and TRBJ2-2; D is undetermined. Trimming removed 0 bases from V and 6 bases from J, with 4 bases in between. Germline V gene lookup returns CDR1 KGHDR and CDR2 SFDVKD. CDR3 length: 13 amino acids. As DNA, the CDR3 is TGTGCCACCAGTGATTTGTATCCCGGGGAGCTGTTTTTT. Amino acids: CATSDLYPGELFF.

This clonotype was detected ten times or more. The J gene is TRBJ1-5, the V gene TRBV5-1; 8 nucleotides agree with TRBD1. CDR1 and CDR2 from the germline V gene are SGHRS and YFSETQ. The V and J ends lost 5 bases and 4 bases, in that order; junction bases with no gene match: 8. The CDR3 has 15 residues. CDR3 sequence reads: CASSPGTGWNQPQHF. The CDR3 DNA is TGCGCCAGCAGTCCTGGGACAGGCTGGAATCAGCCCCAGCATTTT.

The V gene is TRBV7-6, the J gene TRBJ2-1; tentative D call: TRBD1 (7 bases). The CDR3 has 15 amino acids. Trimming left V 3 bases short and J 3 bases short, with 12 bases between. Germline lookup yields CDR1 SGHVS and CDR2 FNYEAQ. The CDR3 sequence is CASSLAQGGYNEQFF. CDR3 nucleotide sequence: TGTGCCAGCAGCTTGGCCCAGGGGGGCTACAATGAGCAGTTCTTC.

This clonotype has more than one count but fewer than ten. The chain carries TRBV5-6 and TRBJ2-7, with TRBD1 as a possible D gene (5 bases). CDR3 length: 14 amino acids. The germline CDR1 and CDR2 sequences are SGHDT and YYEEEE. V lost 0 bases, J lost 0 bases, and 7 bases lay in between. The CDR3 nucleotides read TGTGCCAGCAGCTTGGCCAGGGCCTCCTACGAGCAGTACTTC. Protein product: CASSLARASYEQYF. The complete variable domain, with remaining parts taken from reference TRBV5-6 and TRBJ2-7, reads DAGVTQSPTHLIKTRGQQVTLRCSPKSGHDTVSWYQQALGQGPQFIFQYYEEEERQRGNFPDRFSGHQFPNYSSELNVNALLLGDSALYLCASSLARASYEQYFGPGTRLTVT.

The chain combines TRBV20-1 with TRBJ1-1, with D unresolved. CDR3 length: 16 amino acids. Germline CDR1 DFQATT, CDR2 SNEGSKA (reference sequence). V lost 0 bases, J lost 1 base, and 15 bases lay in between. The CDR3 sequence is CSARDWRGHSNTEAFF. CDR3 nucleotides: TGCAGTGCTAGAGATTGGCGTGGCCATTCGAACACTGAAGCTTTCTTT.

This clonotype has more than one count but fewer than ten. The chain uses TRBV7-6 and TRBJ2-1, with D possibly matching TRBD2 (5 bases). Per the germline V gene, CDR1 is SGHVS and CDR2 is FNYEAQ. This CDR3 comprises 17 residues. V lost 1 base and J lost 4, with 17 bases in between. For the CDR3, the DNA is TGTGCCAGCAGCTTAGTGGGCCGAGGGTCGCGGTACAATGAGCAGTTCTTC. This codes for CASSLVGRGSRYNEQFF.